This is a list of T cell receptor beta chains from one sample in a study of beta chain features in type 1 diabetes. Repertoires were generated with immunoSEQ multiplex PCR, while TCRdb's copy carries only in-frame clones and drops some. The sample lists 120,000 or so clones, roughly 17% occurring once. The sequencing input was central memory CD4+ T cells from blood. These receptors were collected from a man between 18 and 29 years old with type 1 diabetes. Both conserved end residues are part of each CDR3. The D gene is left open where the match is weak. Not all rows give a size; the values are once, few, many and, for expanded clones, a class.

clone_size: -
d_call: -
v_call: TRBV19
j_call: TRBJ2-1
cdr3_aa: CASSIDLFQGDNEQFF
cdr3_nt: TGTGCCAGTAGTATAGATCTTTTTCAGGGAGACAATGAGCAGTTCTTC

clone_size: few
d_call: -
v_call: TRBV28
j_call: TRBJ1-1
cdr3_aa: CASSLGGRDTEAFF
cdr3_nt: TGTGCCAGCAGTTTGGGGGGGCGAGACACTGAAGCTTTCTTT

clone_size: -
d_call: -
v_call: TRBV10-2
j_call: TRBJ2-3
cdr3_aa: CASLVSGTDTQYF
cdr3_nt: TGCGCCAGCTTGGTAAGCGGCACAGATACGCAGTATTTT

clone_size: -
d_call: TRBD2
v_call: TRBV18
j_call: TRBJ2-1
cdr3_aa: CASSPKSGTYNEQFF
cdr3_nt: TGTGCCAGCTCACCAAAGAGCGGGACCTACAATGAGCAGTTCTTC

clone_size: -
d_call: -
v_call: TRBV11-2
j_call: TRBJ2-4
cdr3_aa: CASSGIRGPLAKNIQYF
cdr3_nt: TGTGCCAGCAGCGGAATTAGGGGTCCTCTAGCCAAAAACATTCAGTACTTC

clone_size: -
d_call: -
v_call: TRBV7-2
j_call: TRBJ1-5
cdr3_aa: CASSLRDGNQPQHF
cdr3_nt: TGTGCCAGCAGCCTTAGGGACGGAAATCAGCCCCAGCATTTT

clone_size: many
d_call: -
v_call: TRBV11-2
j_call: TRBJ2-2
cdr3_aa: CASSSRAFTGELFF
cdr3_nt: TGTGCCAGCAGCTCTCGGGCATTCACCGGGGAGCTGTTTTTT

clone_size: few
d_call: -
v_call: TRBV18
j_call: TRBJ2-5
cdr3_aa: CASSPGSEETQYF
cdr3_nt: TGTGCCAGCTCACCCGGTTCGGAAGAGACCCAGTACTTC

clone_size: -
d_call: TRBD1
v_call: TRBV7-8
j_call: TRBJ2-5
cdr3_aa: CASGTGAKETQYF
cdr3_nt: TGTGCCAGCGGGACAGGGGCTAAAGAGACCCAGTACTTC

clone_size: few
d_call: TRBD1
v_call: TRBV30
j_call: TRBJ1-1
cdr3_aa: CAWDRGNTEAFF
cdr3_nt: TGTGCCTGGGACAGGGGGAACACTGAAGCTTTCTTT

clone_size: -
d_call: -
v_call: TRBV12-2
j_call: TRBJ1-2
cdr3_aa: CASPVWRNSKRGTF
cdr3_nt: TGTGCAAGTCCCGTTTGGCGGAACTCAAAAAGGGGCACCTTC

clone_size: few
d_call: -
v_call: TRBV25-1
j_call: TRBJ2-1
cdr3_aa: CASSDPAGFRSYNEQFF
cdr3_nt: TGTGCCAGCAGTGACCCAGCGGGCTTTCGCTCGTACAATGAGCAGTTCTTC

clone_size: few
d_call: -
v_call: TRBV5-6
j_call: TRBJ2-3
cdr3_aa: CASSSGPLGTDTQYF
cdr3_nt: TGTGCCAGCAGCTCCGGGCCCCTTGGCACAGATACGCAGTATTTT

clone_size: many
d_call: -
v_call: TRBV2
j_call: TRBJ2-1
cdr3_aa: CASSVGGNPGYNEQFF
cdr3_nt: TGTGCCAGCAGTGTCGGTGGGAACCCCGGCTACAATGAGCAGTTCTTC

clone_size: few
d_call: -
v_call: TRBV7-3
j_call: TRBJ2-1
cdr3_aa: CASSLPGRGDEQFF
cdr3_nt: TGTGCCAGCAGCTTACCGGGACGTGGAGATGAGCAGTTCTTC

clone_size: few
d_call: -
v_call: TRBV7-2
j_call: TRBJ2-5
cdr3_aa: CASSALQETQYF
cdr3_nt: TGTGCCAGCAGCGCCCTCCAAGAGACCCAGTACTTC

clone_size: -
d_call: -
v_call: TRBV7-2
j_call: TRBJ1-5
cdr3_aa: CASSPFGTMGSYQPQHF
cdr3_nt: TGTGCCAGCAGCCCCTTCGGGACAATGGGATCGTATCAGCCCCAGCATTTT

clone_size: -
d_call: TRBD1
v_call: TRBV19
j_call: TRBJ2-6
cdr3_aa: CASSTRTGVRGANVLTF
cdr3_nt: TGTGCCAGTAGTACGAGGACAGGAGTCCGTGGGGCCAACGTCCTGACTTTC

clone_size: -
d_call: TRBD1
v_call: TRBV27
j_call: TRBJ1-4
cdr3_aa: CASSLGGQGFQKLFF
cdr3_nt: TGTGCCAGCAGTTTAGGGGGACAGGGGTTTCAAAAACTGTTTTTT

clone_size: few
d_call: -
v_call: TRBV14
j_call: TRBJ2-3
cdr3_aa: CASSRGTATDTQYF
cdr3_nt: TGTGCCAGCAGTCGCGGGACGGCAACAGATACGCAGTATTTT

clone_size: -
d_call: TRBD2
v_call: TRBV30
j_call: TRBJ2-3
cdr3_aa: CAWNPTGLAGEDTQYF
cdr3_nt: TGTGCCTGGAACCCCACGGGACTAGCGGGAGAAGATACGCAGTATTTT

clone_size: -
d_call: TRBD2
v_call: TRBV7-2
j_call: TRBJ2-5
cdr3_aa: CASSTPAGEETQYF
cdr3_nt: TGTGCCAGCAGCACCCCAGCGGGAGAGGAGACCCAGTACTTC

clone_size: few
d_call: TRBD1
v_call: TRBV30
j_call: TRBJ1-5
cdr3_aa: CAWSPQGYNQPQHF
cdr3_nt: TGTGCCTGGAGTCCACAGGGGTACAATCAGCCCCAGCATTTT

clone_size: -
d_call: -
v_call: TRBV6-6
j_call: TRBJ2-4
cdr3_aa: CASSYGAGQQGDIQYF
cdr3_nt: TGTGCCAGCAGTTACGGGGCGGGACAGCAGGGGGACATTCAGTACTTC

clone_size: -
d_call: -
v_call: TRBV5-1
j_call: TRBJ2-7
cdr3_aa: CASSFEAVSYEQYF
cdr3_nt: TGCGCCAGCAGCTTCGAAGCGGTCTCCTACGAGCAGTACTTC

clone_size: -
d_call: -
v_call: TRBV18
j_call: TRBJ2-1
cdr3_aa: CASSLGAQGEQFF
cdr3_nt: TGTGCCAGCTCACTGGGTGCGCAGGGTGAGCAGTTCTTC

clone_size: -
d_call: -
v_call: TRBV9
j_call: TRBJ2-1
cdr3_aa: CASSQGADYNEQFF
cdr3_nt: TGTGCCAGCAGCCAAGGGGCAGACTACAATGAGCAGTTCTTC

clone_size: few
d_call: -
v_call: TRBV12-1
j_call: TRBJ1-1
cdr3_aa: CASSFRGLSLRNDTEAFF
cdr3_nt: TGTGCCAGCAGCTTTAGAGGACTCTCCTTACGCAACGACACTGAAGCTTTCTTT

clone_size: many
d_call: TRBD2
v_call: TRBV7-9
j_call: TRBJ2-1
cdr3_aa: CASLVAGDGNEQFF
cdr3_nt: TGTGCCAGCCTGGTAGCGGGAGATGGGAATGAGCAGTTCTTC

clone_size: -
d_call: -
v_call: TRBV5-1
j_call: TRBJ2-7
cdr3_aa: CASSPDSQNYEQYF
cdr3_nt: TGCGCCAGCAGCCCGGACAGCCAGAACTACGAGCAGTACTTC

clone_size: -
d_call: -
v_call: TRBV30
j_call: TRBJ1-5
cdr3_aa: CAWSVGAENQPQHF
cdr3_nt: TGTGCCTGGAGTGTAGGGGCAGAGAATCAGCCCCAGCATTTT

clone_size: -
d_call: TRBD1
v_call: TRBV7-2
j_call: TRBJ2-7
cdr3_aa: CASSSRTGAYEQYF
cdr3_nt: TGTGCCAGCAGCTCGCGGACAGGGGCCTACGAGCAGTACTTC

clone_size: -
d_call: TRBD1
v_call: TRBV5-6
j_call: TRBJ1-1
cdr3_aa: CASSRQGGTEAFF
cdr3_nt: TGTGCCAGCAGCCGACAGGGAGGCACTGAAGCTTTCTTT

clone_size: few
d_call: -
v_call: TRBV19
j_call: TRBJ2-1
cdr3_aa: CASRGSRGAGSYNEQFF
cdr3_nt: TGTGCCAGTAGAGGGTCTAGGGGGGCCGGTTCCTACAATGAGCAGTTCTTC

clone_size: once
d_call: TRBD2
v_call: TRBV30
j_call: TRBJ2-5
cdr3_aa: CAWSTTGGQETQYF
cdr3_nt: TGTGCCTGGAGTACGACGGGGGGACAAGAGACCCAGTACTTC

clone_size: -
d_call: -
v_call: TRBV9
j_call: TRBJ2-3
cdr3_aa: CASSARTDTDTQYF
cdr3_nt: TGTGCCAGCAGCGCTAGGACAGACACAGATACGCAGTATTTT

clone_size: -
d_call: -
v_call: TRBV7-2
j_call: TRBJ2-5
cdr3_aa: CASSLAAAEETQYF
cdr3_nt: TGTGCCAGCAGCTTGGCTGCGGCGGAAGAGACCCAGTACTTC

clone_size: few
d_call: -
v_call: TRBV7-9
j_call: TRBJ2-7
cdr3_aa: CASSWGPTTGEQYF
cdr3_nt: TGTGCCAGCAGCTGGGGACCAACTACGGGAGAGCAGTACTTC

clone_size: -
d_call: -
v_call: TRBV7-9
j_call: TRBJ1-1
cdr3_aa: CASSILTAEAFF
cdr3_nt: TGTGCCAGCAGCATCCTCACGGCTGAAGCTTTCTTT

clone_size: few
d_call: TRBD2
v_call: TRBV7-3
j_call: TRBJ2-5
cdr3_aa: CASSSTSQETQYF
cdr3_nt: TGTGCCAGCAGTTCGACTAGCCAGGAGACCCAGTACTTC

clone_size: few
d_call: -
v_call: TRBV29-1
j_call: TRBJ1-1
cdr3_aa: CSVHSRVLNTEAFF
cdr3_nt: TGCAGCGTCCACAGCAGGGTCCTGAACACTGAAGCTTTCTTT

clone_size: -
d_call: -
v_call: TRBV29-1
j_call: TRBJ1-2
cdr3_aa: CSVEGMRGYYGYTF
cdr3_nt: TGCAGCGTTGAAGGGATGAGGGGCTACTATGGCTACACCTTC

clone_size: few
d_call: -
v_call: TRBV7-9
j_call: TRBJ1-2
cdr3_aa: CASSPPNGYGYTF
cdr3_nt: TGTGCCAGCAGCCCCCCGAACGGCTATGGCTACACCTTC

clone_size: -
d_call: TRBD2
v_call: TRBV5-8
j_call: TRBJ2-5
cdr3_aa: CASSSRLAGGPETQYF
cdr3_nt: TGTGCCAGCAGCTCCAGACTAGCGGGAGGGCCAGAGACCCAGTACTTC

clone_size: few
d_call: -
v_call: TRBV4-3
j_call: TRBJ2-7
cdr3_aa: CASSQDRSREQYF
cdr3_nt: TGCGCCAGCAGCCAAGATAGGTCGAGGGAGCAGTACTTC

clone_size: -
d_call: -
v_call: TRBV5-1
j_call: TRBJ2-6
cdr3_aa: CASSSTVGPNSGANVLTF
cdr3_nt: TGCGCCAGCAGCTCGACGGTGGGGCCCAACTCTGGGGCCAACGTCCTGACTTTC

clone_size: -
d_call: TRBD1
v_call: TRBV6-5
j_call: TRBJ1-1
cdr3_aa: CASSYTNRGNTEAFF
cdr3_nt: TGTGCCAGCAGTTACACCAACAGGGGTAACACTGAAGCTTTCTTT

clone_size: few
d_call: -
v_call: TRBV2
j_call: TRBJ2-1
cdr3_aa: CASSEEGLGANEQFF
cdr3_nt: TGTGCCAGCAGCGAGGAGGGCCTGGGGGCCAACGAGCAGTTCTTC

clone_size: -
d_call: TRBD2
v_call: TRBV7-2
j_call: TRBJ2-7
cdr3_aa: CASSLGGAGGPRYEQYF
cdr3_nt: TGTGCCAGCAGCTTAGGGGGAGCGGGAGGGCCAAGGTACGAGCAGTACTTC

clone_size: -
d_call: -
v_call: TRBV4-3
j_call: TRBJ1-6
cdr3_aa: CASSQGFGGLLDSPLHF
cdr3_nt: TGCGCCAGCAGCCAAGGGTTTGGGGGGCTTCTGGATTCACCCCTCCACTTT